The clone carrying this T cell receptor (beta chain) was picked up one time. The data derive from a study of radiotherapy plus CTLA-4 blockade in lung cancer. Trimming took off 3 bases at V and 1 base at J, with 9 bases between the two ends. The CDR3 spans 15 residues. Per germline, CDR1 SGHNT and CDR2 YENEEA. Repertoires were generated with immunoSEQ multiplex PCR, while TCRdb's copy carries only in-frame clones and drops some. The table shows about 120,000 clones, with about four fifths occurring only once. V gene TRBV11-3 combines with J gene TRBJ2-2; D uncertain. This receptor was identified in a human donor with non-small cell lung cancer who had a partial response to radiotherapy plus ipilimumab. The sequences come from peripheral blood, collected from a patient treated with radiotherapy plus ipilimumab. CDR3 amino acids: CASSLRRGNTGELFF. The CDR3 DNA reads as TGTGCCAGCAGCTTGAGGCGAGGGAACACCGGGGAGCTGTTTTTT. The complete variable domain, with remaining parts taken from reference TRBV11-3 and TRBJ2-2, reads EAGVVQSPRYKIIEKKQPVAFWCNPISGHNTLYWYLQNLGQGPELLIRYENEEAVDDSQLPKDRFSAERLKGVDSTLKIQPAELGDSAVYLCASSLRRGNTGELFFGEGSRLTVL.